What follows are 5 T cell receptor beta chains derived from one specimen sequenced in a study of molecular identifiers for immune sequencing clone quantification. TCRdb itself ran the PCR reads through MiXCR, one entry per CDR3 protein. Here the sample spans some 650,000 distinct CDR3 sequences, just under 20% being singletons. The sequencing input was naive CD8+ T cells from blood, with Jurkat cell RNA spiked in. The subset is: FACS-sorted CD8+CD4-CCR7+CD45RA+ naive T cells. These receptor sequences come from a human donor in good health. Some libraries in this study had Jurkat cell RNA spiked in.

This clonotype showed up many times. This chain joins TRBV27 and TRBJ1-1, with D uncertain. Germline CDR1 reads MNHEY; CDR2 reads SMNVEV (reference sequence). The CDR3 spans 14 residues. Trimming shortened V by 0 bases and J by 8 bases, and 13 bases separated the two germline ends. DNA of the CDR3: TGTGCCAGCAGTTTATCGAAAGCGGGTCTCGAAGCTTTCTTT. Encoded protein: CASSLSKAGLEAFF.

This clonotype has at least ten counts. V is TRBV20-1 and J is TRBJ2-7; D may be TRBD1 (6 bases). Per the germline V gene, CDR1 is DFQATT and CDR2 is SNEGSKA (reference sequence). Trimming shortened V by 1 base and J by 6 bases, and 19 bases separated the two germline ends. CDR3 length: 15 residues. The CDR3 bases are TGCAGTGCTAGAGTTGGGGGCCTGAGGTTGGGCGAGCAGTACTTC. It yields the protein CSARVGGLRLGEQYF.

This clonotype came up many times. The rearrangement joins TRBV3-1 to TRBJ2-2, with unresolved D. The CDR3 contains 13 residues. Germline V gene sequence: CDR1 LGHDT, CDR2 YNNKEL (reference sequence). Trimming stripped 4 bases from V and 7 bases from J, with 10 bases between. DNA of the CDR3: TGTGCCAGCAGCCCCATAGTCCGCGGGGAGCTGTTTTTT. It yields the protein CASSPIVRGELFF.

This clonotype was observed at least ten times. V and J are TRBV27 and TRBJ2-1; 9 bases match TRBD2. V was pared by 3 bases and J by 9 bases, with 9 bases of the junction left unmatched. The V gene's germline CDR1 is MNHEY and CDR2 SMNVEV (reference sequence). The CDR3 runs to 15 residues. The CDR3 reads CASSLSSGIIGEQFF. The CDR3 DNA reads as TGTGCCAGCAGTTTGTCTAGCGGGATCATCGGTGAGCAGTTCTTC.

This clonotype was recorded many times. A read error may produce the germline difference seen at one junction end. V and J are TRBV6-5 and TRBJ2-7; D perhaps matches TRBD1 (6 bases). Germline CDR1 and CDR2: MNHEY and SVGAGI. The CDR3 consists of 12 residues. The chain's CDR3 is CASRTASYEQYF. CDR3 nucleotides: TGTGCAAGCAGGACAGCCTCCTACGAGCAGTACTTC.